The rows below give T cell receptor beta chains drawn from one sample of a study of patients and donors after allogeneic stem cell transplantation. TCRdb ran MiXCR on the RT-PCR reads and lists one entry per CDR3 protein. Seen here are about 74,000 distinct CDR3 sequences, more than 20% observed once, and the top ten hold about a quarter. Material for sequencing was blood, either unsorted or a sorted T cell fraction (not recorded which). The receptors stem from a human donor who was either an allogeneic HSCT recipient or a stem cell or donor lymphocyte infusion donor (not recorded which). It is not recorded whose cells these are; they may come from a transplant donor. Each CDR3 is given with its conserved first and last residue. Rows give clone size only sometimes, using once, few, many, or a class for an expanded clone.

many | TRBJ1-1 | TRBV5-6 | CASSWQLSRDNTEAFF
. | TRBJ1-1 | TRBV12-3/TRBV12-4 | CASTPWRSEAFF
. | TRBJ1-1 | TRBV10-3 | CAITPGQELNTEAFF
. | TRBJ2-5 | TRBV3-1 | CASSQGSPGNGAQYF
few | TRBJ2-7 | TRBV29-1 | CSVGWDTEGYEQYF
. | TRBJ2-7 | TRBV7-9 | CASSSAGLRYEQYF
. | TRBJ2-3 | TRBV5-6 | CASSLKAPGTDTQYF
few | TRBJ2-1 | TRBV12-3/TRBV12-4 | CASIPVERNEQFF
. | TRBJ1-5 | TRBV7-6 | CASSLGTGWGQPQHF
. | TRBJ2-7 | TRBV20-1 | CSAIPASLGGQYF
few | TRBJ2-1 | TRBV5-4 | CASSLLGGARFF
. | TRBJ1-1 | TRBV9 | CASSVDPPGTLNTEAFF
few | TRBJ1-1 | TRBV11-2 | CASSLGGQVGEAFF
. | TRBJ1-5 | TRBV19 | CASSIVQVPEPQHF
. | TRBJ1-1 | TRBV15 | CATSSYFTGSTEAFF
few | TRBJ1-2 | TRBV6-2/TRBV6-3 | CASSYRRENYGYTF
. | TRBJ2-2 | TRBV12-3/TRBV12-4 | CASSSRGANTGELFF
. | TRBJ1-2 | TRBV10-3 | CAISASGVNYGYTF
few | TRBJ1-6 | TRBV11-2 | CASSLLTGLSSNSPLHF
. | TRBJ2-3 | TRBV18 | CASSPLGGGLGTDTQYF
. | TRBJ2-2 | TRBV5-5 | CASSLARGHTGELFF
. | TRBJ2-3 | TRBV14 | CASSLLRDTQYF
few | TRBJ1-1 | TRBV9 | CASSVTAGGVTEAFF
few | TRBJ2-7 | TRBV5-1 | CASSFPGPSYEQYF
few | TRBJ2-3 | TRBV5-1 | CASSAYSTDTQYF
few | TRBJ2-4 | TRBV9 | CASSPSGPGLWGAKNIQYF
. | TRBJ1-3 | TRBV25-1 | CASSELQGGGDTIYF
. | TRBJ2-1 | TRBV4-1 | CASSQPTRGNEQFF
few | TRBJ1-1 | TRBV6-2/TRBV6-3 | CASSYSARWNTEAFF
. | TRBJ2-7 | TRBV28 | CASSPRYSGNPYEQYF
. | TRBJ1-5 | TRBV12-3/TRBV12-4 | CASSLPHSNQPQHF
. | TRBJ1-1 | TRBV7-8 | CASSPRVFNGEAFF
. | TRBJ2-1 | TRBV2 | CASSEARYNEQFF
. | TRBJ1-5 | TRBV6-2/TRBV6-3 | CASGRTVSSNQPQHF
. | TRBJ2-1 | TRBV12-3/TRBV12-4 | CASSFGQGFYNEQFF
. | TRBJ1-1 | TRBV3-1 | CASSPLWGERTEAFF
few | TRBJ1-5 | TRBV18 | CASSPDLSGQPQHF
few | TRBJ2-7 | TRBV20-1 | CSAILAGLFSYEQYF
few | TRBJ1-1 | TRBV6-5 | CASSYPGEAFF
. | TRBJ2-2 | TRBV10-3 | CAISESLASGELFF
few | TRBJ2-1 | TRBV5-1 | CASSLEVGYNEQFF
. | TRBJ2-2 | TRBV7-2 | CASRRQGPGELFF
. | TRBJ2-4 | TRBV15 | CATSRDAGNTIQYF
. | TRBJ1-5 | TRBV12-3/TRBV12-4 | CASSPGFNQPQHF
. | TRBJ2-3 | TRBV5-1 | CASSRRQATDTQYF
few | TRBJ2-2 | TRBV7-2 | CASSLPPPLAGENTGELFF
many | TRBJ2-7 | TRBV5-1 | CASSLEPGNYEQYF
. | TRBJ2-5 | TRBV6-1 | CASSDLRHLRETQYF
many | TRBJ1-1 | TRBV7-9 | CASSLAGVRAEAFF
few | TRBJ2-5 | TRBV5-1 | CASSFGQSYQETQYF
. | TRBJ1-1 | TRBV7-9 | CASSLTQGRSTEAFF
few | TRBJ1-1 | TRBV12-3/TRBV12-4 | CASSRGPYTEAFF
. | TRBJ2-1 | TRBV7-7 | CASSLGPLGDEQFF